The 3 T cell receptor beta chains below were found in one sample sequenced in a study of graft-versus-host responses after intestinal transplantation (dated by TCRdb to the early 2020s). The library came from the immunoSEQ multiplex PCR assay. TCRdb took this table from immuneACCESS and kept in-frame rearrangements with V and J called. Such tables lack part of the clones; where checked against another copy, unresolved V genes explain under half of the gap, and the rest is unexplained. Recorded for this sample are roughly 100,000 clones; roughly 87% of them occurred a single time. The ten largest account for approximately 1% of the sample. These receptors' antigens are unknown. The time point label, read with the paper, signifies: cells obtained before transplantation from donor or recipient. The input for sequencing was unstimulated CD4+ T cells sorted from spleen or lymph node cells, taken before intestinal transplant. Receptors were obtained from a human donor who received an intestinal transplant.

About this clone itself: An end of the junction differs from the germline gene, which may be a read error. This chain links TRBV7-9 with TRBJ1-1; 8 bases align to TRBD1. CDR1 is SEHNR and CDR2 is FQNEAQ in the germline V gene (reference sequence). The CDR3 covers 14 residues. The CDR3 DNA sequence: TGTGCCAGCAGCGCGACAGGGGTGAACATTGAAGCTTTCTTT. Protein: CASSATGVNIEAFF.

The sample holds one count of this clone. The V gene is TRBV2, the J gene TRBJ1-1, with D possibly being TRBD1 (6 bases). The V gene lost 2 bases and the J gene lost 3 bases, with 10 bases spanning the gap. The CDR3 covers 14 residues. The germline CDR1 and CDR2 sequences are SNHLY and FYNNEI. Written as DNA, the CDR3 is TGTGCCAGCAGTGAATCAGGGGCGGACACTGAAGCTTTCTTT. Its translation: CASSESGADTEAFF.

The DNA for the CDR3 is TGTGCCAGCAGTAGCGGGACTAGGTCAAACGAGCAGTACTTC. Protein sequence: CASSSGTRSNEQYF. The gene calls are TRBV6-1 and TRBJ2-7; TRBD2 aligns across 8 bases. Germline CDR1 reads MNHNS; CDR2 reads SASEGT. J lost 5 bases, V lost 5 bases, and 8 bases had no gene match. The CDR3 loop spans 14 amino acids.